This TCR beta chain was sequenced in a study of cytomegalovirus exposure and HLA in healthy donors. The PCR was carried out with 60 Vbeta primers and 13 Jbeta primers. Sequencing used immunoSEQ multiplex PCR; TCRdb keeps in-frame clones, though not all of them. The sample shows approximately 150,000 clones, roughly 76% of them seen only once. Trimming removed 1 base from V and 3 bases from J, with 8 bases in between. There are 14 residues in the CDR3. Germline V gives CDR1 SGHKS, CDR2 YYEKEE (reference sequence). J is TRBJ2-1 and V is TRBV5-5; D is uncertain. Sequencing used PBMCs. This clonotype was sampled from a male donor in good health and CMV-seronegative. The chain's CDR3 is CASSLFNGYNEQFF. The CDR3 DNA reads TGTGCCAGCAGCTTGTTTAACGGCTACAATGAGCAGTTCTTC.